The 11 T cell receptor beta chains in this list originate from one sample, sequenced in a study of blood T cell repertoires in COVID-19 (dated by TCRdb to about 2020). Libraries were constructed by the immunoSEQ multiplex PCR assay. TCRdb re-hosts the immuneACCESS table, in-frame sequences only. Its copies lack some clones; in the studies checked, an unresolved V gene accounts for under half of them, and the cause for the rest is not known. This sample is represented by about 190,000 clones; roughly 79% of them were singletons. The ten largest clonotypes hold roughly 17% of the sample. Sequencing was done on a sample of peripheral blood. These receptors originate from a man in his 60s with active or convalescent COVID-19.

This clone was found a few times. The chain couples TRBV5-1 to TRBJ1-4; 7 bases are a match to TRBD1. V lost 0 bases, J lost 7 bases, and 6 bases stayed unmatched. Looked up from germline, CDR1 is SGHRS and CDR2 is YFSETQ. The CDR3 is made up of 15 amino acids. The CDR3 region has the DNA TGCGCCAGCAGCTTGGAACAGGGGATGGGTGAAAAACTGTTTTTT. It specifies CASSLEQGMGEKLFF.

This rearrangement joins TRBV10-3 to TRBJ1-5, with 9 bases identical to TRBD1. Per the germline V gene, CDR1 is ENHRY and CDR2 is SYGVKD. Germline trimming cut 5 bases from V and 0 bases from J; bases unmatched to any gene: 11. CDR3 length: 18 amino acids. The CDR3, as DNA: TGTGCCATCAGTCCGGGACAGGGTGTGGGTCTTAGCAATCAGCCCCAGCATTTT. As protein: CAISPGQGVGLSNQPQHF.

The chain uses TRBV18 and TRBJ1-6, with a tentative D call TRBD1 (6 bases). Deletions cut 5 bases from V and 3 bases from J, with 14 bases between. Germline-derived CDR1 and CDR2 are KGHSH and LQKENI. The CDR3 sequence is 16 residues long. CDR3 loop: CASSSTGPHYNSPLHF. CDR3 in DNA: TGTGCCAGCTCAAGCACAGGGCCCCACTATAATTCACCCCTCCACTTT. The whole variable domain, remainder taken from reference TRBV18 and TRBJ1-6, is NAGVMQNPRHLVRRRGQEARLRCSPMKGHSHVYWYRQLPEEGLKFMVYLQKENIIDESGMPKERFSAEFPKEGPSILRIQQVVRGDSAAYFCASSSTGPHYNSPLHFGNGTRLTVT.

Details on this clone: Other DNA sequences of this sample code for an identical CDR3. V is TRBV9 and J is TRBJ2-5; 9 bases line up with TRBD1. CDR3 size: 13 residues. Trimming removed 2 bases from V and 5 bases from J; junction bases left unmatched: 1. Germline loops: CDR1 SGDLS, CDR2 YYNGEE. The CDR3 bases are TGTGCCAGCAGCGTCGGGACAGGGGAGACCCAGTACTTC. Encoded protein: CASSVGTGETQYF.

The rearrangement links TRBV5-1 to TRBJ2-3; 13 bases map to TRBD2. V shed 5 bases, J shed 6 bases, and the junction held 9 bases outside the gene matches. The CDR3 consists of 16 residues. The germline V gene has CDR1 SGHRS and CDR2 YFSETQ. CDR3 amino acids: CASSTSGRARVDTQYF. In DNA, the CDR3 is TGCGCCAGCAGTACTAGCGGGAGGGCCAGGGTGGATACGCAGTATTTT. The whole variable domain, filled in from reference TRBV5-1 and TRBJ2-3, reads KAGVTQTPRYLIKTRGQQVTLSCSPISGHRSVSWYQQTPGQGLQFLFEYFSETQRNKGNFPGRFSGRQFSNSRSEMNVSTLELGDSALYLCASSTSGRARVDTQYFGPGTRLTVL.

The genes are TRBV5-5 and TRBJ1-5; perhaps TRBD1 as D (5 bases). Germline-derived CDR1 and CDR2 are SGHKS and YYEKEE (reference sequence). Trimming took off 0 bases at V and 5 bases at J, with 12 bases between the two ends. The CDR3 covers 15 residues. The CDR3 protein is CASSLDLGGYQPQHF. The CDR3 region has the DNA TGTGCCAGCAGCTTGGATCTCGGGGGTTATCAGCCCCAGCATTTT.

The V gene is TRBV7-3, the J gene TRBJ1-1; D is unclear. Germline CDR1 SGHTA, CDR2 FQGTGA. With 6 bases removed from V and 0 bases from J, the gap between germline ends came to 11 bases. The CDR3 totals 14 residues. CDR3 in amino acids: CASSKRGLNTEAFF. The CDR3 nucleotides read TGTGCCAGCAGTAAGCGGGGATTGAACACTGAAGCTTTCTTT.

This chain joins TRBV5-1 and TRBJ2-1; 12 nucleotides line up with TRBD2. The J segment lost 7 bases and the V segment lost 4 bases, leaving 9 bases of the junction unmatched. Germline CDR1 and CDR2: SGHRS and YFSETQ. The CDR3 contains 16 residues. The DNA of the CDR3 is TGCGCCAGCAGCCTCCATCTAGCGGGAGGGGGGAATGAGCAGTTCTTC. This encodes CASSLHLAGGGNEQFF.

This chain joins TRBV7-8 and TRBJ2-5; TRBD1 agrees at 7 bases. V trimming: 4 bases; J trimming: 1 base; junction bases outside the gene matches: 9. The CDR3 length is 16 residues. The germline CDR1 and CDR2 sequences are SGHVS and FQNEAQ. The CDR3 loop is CASSWVTGKLQETQYF. In DNA form, the CDR3 reads TGTGCCAGCAGCTGGGTGACAGGGAAGCTCCAAGAGACCCAGTACTTC.

The chain joins TRBV4-3 to TRBJ1-1; 9 nucleotides match TRBD1. The length of the CDR3 is 16 residues. In germline, CDR1 is LGHNA, CDR2 YSLEER. Trimming took 1 base from V and 3 from J; bases not matched to a gene: 6. The CDR3 region has the DNA TGCGCCAGCAGCCAAGCTGCAAGGACAGGGGACACTGAAGCTTTCTTT. It codes for CASSQAARTGDTEAFF.

The chain employs TRBV7-8 and TRBJ2-1, with D maybe TRBD2 (5 bases). V lost 2 bases to trimming and J lost 5 bases, with 10 bases between them. Germline-derived CDR1 and CDR2 are SGHVS and FQNEAQ. The CDR3 is 14 amino acids. CDR3: CASSLRETNNEQFF. DNA of the CDR3: TGTGCCAGCAGCTTACGGGAAACTAACAATGAGCAGTTCTTC.